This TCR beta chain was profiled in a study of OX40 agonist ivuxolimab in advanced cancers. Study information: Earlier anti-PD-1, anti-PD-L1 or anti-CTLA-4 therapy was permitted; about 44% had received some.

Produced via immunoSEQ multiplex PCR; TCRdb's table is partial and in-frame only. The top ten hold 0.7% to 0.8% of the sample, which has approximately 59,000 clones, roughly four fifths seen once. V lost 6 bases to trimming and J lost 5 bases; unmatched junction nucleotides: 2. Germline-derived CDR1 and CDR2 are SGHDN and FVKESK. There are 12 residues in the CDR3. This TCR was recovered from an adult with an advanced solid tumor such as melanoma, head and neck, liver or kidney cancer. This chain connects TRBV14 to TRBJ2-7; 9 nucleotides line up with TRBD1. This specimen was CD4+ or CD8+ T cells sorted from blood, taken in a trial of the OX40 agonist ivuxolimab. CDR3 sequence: CASRRTGDEQYF. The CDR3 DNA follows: TGTGCCAGCAGACGGACAGGGGACGAGCAGTACTTC.